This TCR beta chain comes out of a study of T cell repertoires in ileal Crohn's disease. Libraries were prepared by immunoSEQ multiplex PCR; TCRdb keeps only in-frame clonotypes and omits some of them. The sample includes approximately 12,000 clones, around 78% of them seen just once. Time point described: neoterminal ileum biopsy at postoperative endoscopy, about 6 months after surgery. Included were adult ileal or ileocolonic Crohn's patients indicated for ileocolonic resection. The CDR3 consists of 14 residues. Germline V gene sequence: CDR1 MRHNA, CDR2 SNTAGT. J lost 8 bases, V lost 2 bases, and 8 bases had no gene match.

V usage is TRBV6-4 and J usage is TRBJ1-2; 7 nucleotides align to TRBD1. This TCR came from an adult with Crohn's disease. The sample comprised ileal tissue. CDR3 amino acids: CASSDTGESGGYTF. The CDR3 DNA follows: TGTGCCAGCAGTGACACAGGGGAGTCGGGGGGCTACACCTTC.